The entry below gives a single T cell receptor beta chain sequence along with its context. Its target is unknown. Upon completion of 10 to 11 days in culture, CD4+ T cells were isolated. It was between March and December 2020 that the person had a SARS-CoV-2 infection confirmed by PCR. Participants each got two BNT162b2 or mRNA-1273 vaccine doses. This sample is drawn from a study of vaccination effects on CD4 cells after COVID-19. Turning to the study itself: Using viral peptide pools, the ViraFEST assay grew out antigen-specific CD4+ T cells prior to sequencing. Three convalescent patients gave early and late post-vaccination samples.

Overall study findings and caveats: Small numbers of convalescent patients limited the study. It also lacked early post-infection timepoints.

From germline, CDR1 is KGHSH and CDR2 LQKENI. The length of the CDR3 is 12 residues. Deletions cut 3 bases from V and 12 bases from J, with 12 bases between. The assay was immunoSEQ multiplex PCR, and TCRdb's table has in-frame clones only and misses some. The data contain 40,000 to 55,000 clones, approximately 82% of them singletons. The specimen was CD4+ T cells from PBMCs cultured without peptide, collected after COVID-19 vaccination. The clonotype originates from a human donor who had a prior SARS-CoV-2 infection. This rearrangement joins TRBV18 to TRBJ2-1; D not certain. The CDR3 reads CASSPGGRRQFF. The CDR3 DNA sequence: TGTGCCAGCTCACCCGGTGGTAGAAGGCAGTTCTTC.